One sample yielded the 20 T cell receptor beta chains listed below, sequenced in a study of molecular identifiers for immune sequencing clone quantification. In TCRdb, the PCR reads were re-called with MiXCR into one record per CDR3 protein. Among around 460,000 distinct CDR3 sequences listed, about 26% were seen once. Material: naive CD8+ T cells from blood, with Jurkat cell RNA spiked in. This sample's subset: FACS-sorted CD8+CD4-CCR7+CD45RA+ naive T cells. These receptors were collected from a human donor in good health. Some libraries in this study had Jurkat cell RNA spiked in.

The gene calls are TRBV7-9 and TRBJ2-3, with D unclear. The length of the CDR3 is 12 residues. Germline CDR1 and CDR2: SEHNR and FQNEAQ (reference sequence). V was clipped by 2 bases and J by 10 bases, with 10 bases between them. The CDR3 region is CASSLTSEAQYF. The CDR3 DNA reads TGTGCCAGCAGCTTAACCTCCGAGGCGCAGTATTTT.

This clonotype was seen repeatedly, ten times or more. The chain combines TRBV7-9 with TRBJ2-7, with 8 bases fitting TRBD1. The CDR3 spans 14 residues. Unmatched junction bases numbered 5, after V lost 5 bases and J lost 2 bases. Per germline, CDR1 SEHNR and CDR2 FQNEAQ (reference sequence). CDR3 DNA: TGTGCCAGCAGCATCCTACAGGGGGCCTACGAGCAGTACTTC. It yields the protein CASSILQGAYEQYF.

Concerning this clonotype itself: It may be a read error: a sequence one base away is much more abundant. This chain links TRBV12-3 or TRBV12-4 with TRBJ1-1, with a possible D match to TRBD1 (6 bases). The CDR3 extends over 14 amino acids. The CDR3, as DNA: TGTACCAGCAGTTTTTTACAGGGTGGAACTGAAGCTTTCTTT. Translation gives CTSSFLQGGTEAFF.

This clonotype came up a few times. This rearrangement joins TRBV20-1 to TRBJ2-5; 8 nucleotides match TRBD2. The CDR3 runs to 17 residues. The V gene's germline CDR1 is DFQATT and CDR2 SNEGSKA (reference sequence). The J segment lost 5 bases and the V segment lost 3 bases, leaving 17 bases of the junction unmatched. CDR3 in DNA: TGCAGTGCTAGGGGGTTTGGGCGGGAGGACTTCGTGGAGACCCAGTACTTC. As protein: CSARGFGREDFVETQYF.

Comment on this clonotype: It may be a read error: a sequence one base away is much more abundant. The conserved phenylalanine or tryptophan is not found at the CDR3 terminus, so this likely reflects a read error. V gene TRBV29-1 combines with J gene TRBJ2-7; D is perhaps TRBD1 or TRBD2 (7 bases each). Germline assignment: CDR1 SQVTM and CDR2 ANQGSEA. V was shortened by 3 bases and J by 2 bases, with 14 bases between the two germline ends. CDR3 length: 14 amino acids. This CDR3 reads CSVEGRGRTYEQYL. The CDR3 DNA reads as TGCAGCGTTGAGGGGAGGGGGCGTACCTACGAGCAGTACCTC.

The chain is built from TRBV10-2 and TRBJ1-1; 7 bases fit TRBD1. The CDR3 totals 10 residues. V shed 8 bases and J 6 bases; nucleotides not matched to a gene: 0. From germline, CDR1 is WSHSY and CDR2 SAAADI. The CDR3 spells CASGQAEAFF. CDR3 DNA sequence: TGCGCCAGCGGACAGGCTGAAGCTTTCTTT.

This clonotype was seen a few times. The genes are TRBV25-1 and TRBJ2-1, with D hard to call. The CDR3 has 11 amino acids. CDR1 is MGHDK, CDR2 SYGVNS, per germline. Between the trimmed V and J ends, which lost 6 bases and 7 bases, there was a span of 7 bases. The DNA for the CDR3 is TGTGCCAGCAGACTGGGTAATGAGCAGTTCTTC. It encodes CASRLGNEQFF. Full variable domain (rest looked up from reference TRBV25-1 and TRBJ2-1): EADIYQTPRYLVIGTGKKITLECSQTMGHDKMYWYQQDPGMELHLIHYSYGVNSTEKGDLSSESTVSRIRTEHFPLTLESARPSHTSQYLCASRLGNEQFFGPGTRLTVL.

This clonotype was recorded a few times. The genes are TRBV7-9 and TRBJ1-2; D is possibly TRBD1 (5 bases). The CDR3 is made up of 14 amino acids. The ends were cut back, 4 bases at V and 2 bases at J, with 11 bases in the middle. Germline V gene sequence: CDR1 SEHNR, CDR2 FQNEAQ (reference sequence). The DNA of the CDR3 is TGTGCCAGCAGCTCCGCGACAGCAAACTATGGCTACACCTTC. Amino acids: CASSSATANYGYTF.

This CDR3 reads CASSLSLLTISSYNEQFF. Here the CDR3 DNA reads TGTGCCAGCAGCCTATCCCTCCTGACTATCAGCTCCTACAATGAGCAGTTCTTC. The chain combines TRBV7-9 with TRBJ2-1; tentatively, D is TRBD2 (5 bases). The ends were cut back, 5 bases at V and 0 bases at J, with 20 bases in the middle. Germline assignment: CDR1 SEHNR and CDR2 FQNEAQ (reference sequence). The CDR3 extends over 18 amino acids.

This clonotype has more than one count but fewer than ten. The chain is built from TRBV30 and TRBJ1-1; 10 positions match TRBD1. Germline V gene data show CDR1 as GTSNPN and CDR2 as SVGIG (reference sequence). V was clipped by 3 bases and J by 8 bases; unmatched bases: 9. This CDR3 is built from 14 residues. The chain's CDR3 is CAWSTGTGDPEAFF. The CDR3 region has the DNA TGTGCCTGGAGCACCGGGACAGGGGATCCCGAAGCTTTCTTT.

This rearrangement joins TRBV7-2 to TRBJ2-1; the match to TRBD2 covers 9 bases. The V gene end was trimmed by 0 bases and the J gene end by 6 bases; junction bases not matched to a gene: 3. Looked up from germline, CDR1 is SGHTA and CDR2 is FQGNSA. This CDR3 contains 15 residues. The chain's CDR3 is CASSLALAGTNEQFF. CDR3 nucleotides: TGTGCCAGCAGCTTAGCTCTAGCGGGAACCAATGAGCAGTTCTTC.

This clonotype was detected only a few times. This chain connects TRBV10-3 to TRBJ2-1, with D uncertain. This CDR3 is 16 amino acids long. V lost 4 bases to trimming and J lost 3 bases, with 16 bases between them. CDR1 ENHRY and CDR2 SYGVKD come from the germline V gene. The DNA for the CDR3 is TGTGCCATCAGTGTTTCCGTAAGCTTACTCTACAATGAGCAGTTCTTC. Translating it yields CAISVSVSLLYNEQFF.

This clonotype has only a few counts. The CDR3 protein is CASSLPYSGGAYNEQFF. The CDR3 nucleotides are TGTGCCAGCAGCTTACCGTATAGCGGGGGAGCCTACAATGAGCAGTTCTTC. The rearrangement uses TRBV11-2 and TRBJ2-1; TRBD2 matches at 9 bases. Trimming at V came to 2 bases and at J to 2 bases, leaving 7 bases not matched to a gene. This CDR3 contains 17 residues. Germline values: CDR1 SGHAT, CDR2 FQNNGV.

V usage is TRBV19 and J usage is TRBJ2-7; 7 bases fit TRBD1. V gave up 6 bases and J gave up 3 bases; unmatched junction bases: 11. Germline V gene data show CDR1 as LNHDA and CDR2 as SQIVND (reference sequence). The CDR3 runs 15 residues. The CDR3 reads CASSPGGDGYYEQYF. CDR3 nucleotide sequence: TGTGCCAGTAGCCCAGGGGGAGACGGGTACTACGAGCAGTACTTC. The complete variable domain, with remaining parts taken from reference TRBV19 and TRBJ2-7, reads DGGITQSPKYLFRKEGQNVTLSCEQNLNHDAMYWYRQDPGQGLRLIYYSQIVNDFQKGDIAEGYSVSREKKESFPLTVTSAQKNPTAFYLCASSPGGDGYYEQYFGPGTRLTVT.

This clonotype was found a few times. J is TRBJ1-1 and V is TRBV7-9, with TRBD1 matching over 12 bases. V dropped 5 bases and J dropped 6; count of bases not matched to a gene: 13. The CDR3 extends over 17 amino acids. In germline, CDR1 is SEHNR, CDR2 FQNEAQ (reference sequence). CDR3 bases: TGTGCCAGCAGCCGGGACAGGGGGCGGCCGGAGAGCTCTGAAGCTTTCTTT. This gives the protein CASSRDRGRPESSEAFF.

Comment on this clonotype: This could be a read error, since a much larger clone is one nucleotide away. The V and J genes are TRBV12-3 or TRBV12-4 and TRBJ2-3; tentatively, D is TRBD2 (6 bases). This CDR3 region has 15 residues. The CDR3 here is CASSPGLPGADSQYF. CDR3 nucleotide sequence: TGTGCCAGCAGTCCGGGACTCCCCGGGGCAGATTCGCAGTATTTT.

In the case of this clonotype: A single base separates this from a much larger clone, so it may be a read error. This chain connects TRBV20-1 to TRBJ2-7; D call uncertain. Germline V gene lookup returns CDR1 DFQATT and CDR2 SNEGSKA (reference sequence). Trimming cost V 6 bases and J 0 bases, with 12 bases left between them. This CDR3 comprises 13 residues. The CDR3 here is CSAHTSRSYEQYF. The DNA for the CDR3 is TGCAGTGCCCACACCTCCCGCTCCTACGAGCAGTACTTC.

The chain joins TRBV12-3 or TRBV12-4 to TRBJ1-6; TRBD1 might be the D (5 bases). The CDR3 spans 14 residues. Trimming removed 5 bases at V and 7 bases at J, with 12 bases between. The CDR3 region is CASSETDTNSPLHF. As DNA, the CDR3 is TGTGCCAGCAGTGAGACAGATACAAATTCACCCCTCCACTTT.

The V and J genes are TRBV24-1 and TRBJ2-1, with D perhaps matching TRBD2 (6 bases). CDR1 is KGHDR and CDR2 is SFDVKD in the germline V gene. The V end lost 1 base, the J end lost 7 bases, and 19 bases lay between the germline ends. The CDR3 covers 17 residues. This CDR3 is CATSDFRLEGQDNEQFF. In nucleotides, the CDR3 is TGTGCCACCAGTGATTTCAGACTAGAGGGTCAGGATAATGAGCAGTTCTTC.

There are a few counts of this clonotype. The chain employs TRBV19 and TRBJ1-5, with D unresolved. CDR3 size: 14 residues. The germline V gene encodes CDR1 LNHDA and CDR2 SQIVND (reference sequence). V was shortened by 2 bases and J by 0 bases, with 5 bases between the two germline ends. In DNA form, the CDR3 reads TGTGCCAGTAGTATATGGGATAGCAATCAGCCCCAGCATTTT. Protein product: CASSIWDSNQPQHF.